The present entry profiles one T cell receptor beta chain with its context. Antigen unknown. This record comes from a study of shared clonotypes between healthy human individuals. Looking at the study overall: Each donor contributed plates that comprised three CD4 naive, three CD4 memory, two CD8 naive and one CD8 memory. Broader study findings: When naive CD4 clonotypes were compared across four donors, roughly 4.9% were shared.

The germline gives CDR1 MNHEY, CDR2 SVGAGI. This CDR3 spans 12 amino acids. The V gene lost 7 bases and the J gene lost 0 bases, with 6 bases spanning the gap. CD4+ cell separation produced CD45RA+ naive and CD45RA-negative memory subsets. Per the authors' pipeline: From ImmunoSEQ came sequences covering only the junction and carrying no quality scores, so filtering differed. The repertoire was sequenced with immunoSEQ multiplex PCR; TCRdb's copy has only in-frame clones and lacks some. Clonal size and the V and J genes are those of that table, whereas D and trimming came from the DNA. Found here are 2,500,000 or so clones, over 85% of them singletons; the top ten hold approximately 0.36%.

Sequences were obtained from naive CD4+ T cells from PBMCs. The subset is: CD45RA+ positively selected. The receptor was isolated from a man between 18 and 29 years old in good health. Some clones in this sample may be carry-over from other donors' samples. The J gene is TRBJ1-1, the V gene TRBV6-5; the D is unclear. The CDR3 region has the DNA TGTGCCAGCACTTCGGTGAACACTGAAGCTTTCTTT. It yields the protein CASTSVNTEAFF.